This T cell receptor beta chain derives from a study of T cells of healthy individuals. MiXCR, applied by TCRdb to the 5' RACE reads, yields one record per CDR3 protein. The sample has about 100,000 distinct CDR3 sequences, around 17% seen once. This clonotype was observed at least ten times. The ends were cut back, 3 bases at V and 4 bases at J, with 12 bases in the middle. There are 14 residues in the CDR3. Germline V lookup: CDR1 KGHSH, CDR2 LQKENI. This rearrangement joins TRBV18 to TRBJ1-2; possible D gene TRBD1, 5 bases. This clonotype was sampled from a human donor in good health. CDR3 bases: TGTGCCAGCTCACCGGGGGAACAGGCCTATGGCTACACCTTC. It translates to CASSPGEQAYGYTF.